In its sample, the clone carrying this TCR beta chain was seen many times. Its antigen is not known. TCRdb reprocessed the 5' RACE reads via MiXCR and lists one record per CDR3 protein. This sample yields approximately 690,000 distinct CDR3 sequences, of which roughly 6.2% are seen a single time; about 1.8% belongs to the top ten. These data originate in a study of identical twins. General study results and limits: Carriage of fewer insertions was seen in abundant cord blood beta clonotypes, whereas memory repertoires showed none.

Germline assignment: CDR1 SQVTM and CDR2 ANQGSEA. The V segment lost 4 bases and the J segment 0 bases; nucleotides outside the gene matches: 2. The CDR3 covers 14 residues. The chain links TRBV29-1 to TRBJ2-2, with 7 bases matching TRBD1. Sequenced: naive T cells sorted from blood. The origin of this receptor is a young man in good health. The CDR3, as DNA: TGCAGCGTTGGTCAGGGGGCGAACACCGGGGAGCTGTTTTTT. Translated: CSVGQGANTGELFF.